Each of the 31 T cell receptor beta chains below was sequenced from the same sample in a study of control samples from healthy donors and cancer patients. Repertoires were generated with immunoSEQ multiplex PCR, while TCRdb's copy carries only in-frame clones and drops some. The sample comprises tens of thousands of clones, 80% of which are singletons, and 10% rests with the top ten. The sample taken for sequencing was blood. Every receptor here comes from a man between 65 and 80 years old in good health.

This rearrangement joins TRBV18 to TRBJ1-3, with unresolved D. V lost 3 bases to trimming and J lost 2 bases, with 17 bases between them. This CDR3 is built from 17 residues. Per the germline V gene, CDR1 is KGHSH and CDR2 is LQKENI. CDR3 nucleotide sequence: TGTGCCAGCTCACCTTTTCAATTGCGGCGGACTGGAAACACCATATATTTT. Translation: CASSPFQLRRTGNTIYF.

This clone has only a few counts. The genes are TRBV5-5 and TRBJ2-1; no clear D. This CDR3 region has 11 residues. V gave up 5 bases and J gave up 10 bases, with 10 bases separating them. Per germline, CDR1 SGHKS and CDR2 YYEKEE (reference sequence). CDR3 nucleotide sequence: TGTGCCAGCAGTGGGTTTAGGGAGCAGTTCTTC. Protein: CASSGFREQFF.

This clone appeared a single time. V is TRBV7-3 and J is TRBJ2-7; tentatively, D is TRBD1 or TRBD2 (5 bases each). Trimming pared 1 base from V and 1 base from J, leaving 11 bases between. This CDR3 comprises 15 residues. CDR1 SGHTA and CDR2 FQGTGA come from the germline V gene. This CDR3 is CASSLKGDGSYEQYF. CDR3 sequence (DNA): TGTGCCAGCAGCTTAAAAGGGGACGGATCCTACGAGCAGTACTTC. Drawing the rest from reference TRBV7-3 and TRBJ2-7, the complete variable domain is GAGVSQTPSNKVTEKGKYVELRCDPISGHTALYWYRQSLGQGPEFLIYFQGTGAADDSGLPNDRFFAVRPEGSVSTLKIQRTERGDSAVYLCASSLKGDGSYEQYFGPGTRLTVT.

The V and J genes are TRBV5-1 and TRBJ2-3; D perhaps matches TRBD1 (6 bases). Trimming removed 4 bases from V and 3 bases from J, with 15 bases in between. Germline loops: CDR1 SGHRS, CDR2 YFSETQ. This CDR3 region has 15 residues. CDR3 sequence (DNA): TGCGCCAGCAGCCCGGGGTACAGGGAGACAGATACGCAGTATTTT. Protein: CASSPGYRETDTQYF. Combining the CDR3 with reference TRBV5-1 and TRBJ2-3 gives the whole variable domain KAGVTQTPRYLIKTRGQQVTLSCSPISGHRSVSWYQQTPGQGLQFLFEYFSETQRNKGNFPGRFSGRQFSNSRSEMNVSTLELGDSALYLCASSPGYRETDTQYFGPGTRLTVL.

This rearrangement joins TRBV7-9 to TRBJ2-3; TRBD1 matches 9 bases. Unmatched junction bases numbered 9, after V lost 1 base and J lost 4 bases. Germline CDR1 SEHNR, CDR2 FQNEAQ (reference sequence). This CDR3 comprises 17 residues. CDR3 DNA sequence: TGTGCCAGCAGCTTAGGTGGTGGGACAGGGATCGCAGATACGCAGTATTTT. Protein sequence: CASSLGGGTGIADTQYF.

This clone was detected only a few times. The chain couples TRBV5-1 to TRBJ2-5; possibly TRBD1 or TRBD2 for D (5 bases each). This CDR3 has 15 amino acids. The V gene lost 3 bases and the J gene lost 7 bases, with 19 bases spanning the gap. Germline CDR1 reads SGHRS; CDR2 reads YFSETQ. Here the CDR3 DNA reads TGCGCCAGCAGCTCCGGGACGGGGCTTTCGGCGACCCAGTACTTC. This translates into CASSSGTGLSATQYF.

The chain has TRBV27 and TRBJ2-2, with 7 nucleotides matching TRBD1. The V gene's germline CDR1 is MNHEY and CDR2 SMNVEV (reference sequence). The CDR3 runs 16 residues. The V gene end was trimmed by 2 bases and the J gene end by 3 bases; junction bases not matched to a gene: 6. CDR3 residues: CASSLRQQGDTGELFF. CDR3 in DNA: TGTGCCAGCAGTTTACGACAGCAGGGGGACACCGGGGAGCTGTTTTTT.

The genes are TRBV7-6 and TRBJ1-5, with D tentatively TRBD1 (6 bases). The ends were cut back, 3 bases at V and 7 bases at J, with 13 bases in the middle. The V gene's germline CDR1 is SGHVS and CDR2 FNYEAQ. The CDR3 has 14 residues. The CDR3 bases are TGTGCCAGCAGCTTCACAGGGATAGGCCAGCCCCAGCATTTT. It specifies CASSFTGIGQPQHF.

The rearrangement joins TRBV5-4 to TRBJ2-3; 8 bases align to TRBD2. Germline trimming cut 4 bases from V and 5 bases from J; bases unmatched to any gene: 15. The germline V gene encodes CDR1 SGHNT and CDR2 YYREEE (reference sequence). There are 17 residues in the CDR3. CDR3: CASSGGVAGLARDTQYF. CDR3 nucleotide sequence: TGTGCCAGCAGCGGGGGGGTAGCGGGACTTGCGAGAGATACGCAGTATTTT. Based on the CDR3 plus reference TRBV5-4 and TRBJ2-3, the full variable domain is ETGVTQSPTHLIKTRGQQVTLRCSSQSGHNTVSWYQQALGQGPQFIFQYYREEENGRGNFPPRFSGLQFPNYSSELNVNALELDDSALYLCASSGGVAGLARDTQYFGPGTRLTVL.

This clone showed up just a few times. This rearrangement joins TRBV27 to TRBJ1-6; D possibly corresponds to TRBD1 (5 bases). This CDR3 spans 16 amino acids. Germline V gives CDR1 MNHEY, CDR2 SMNVEV (reference sequence). Trimming left V 6 bases short and J 4 bases short, with 16 bases between. CDR3 amino acids: CASSPLNRPYNSPLHF. In DNA, the CDR3 is TGTGCCAGCAGCCCTCTTAACAGGCCTTATAATTCACCCCTCCACTTT.

The chain combines TRBV5-4 with TRBJ2-7; 8 bases match TRBD2. With V trimmed by 3 bases and J by 3 bases, 8 bases remained unmatched. Per germline, CDR1 SGHNT and CDR2 YYREEE (reference sequence). The CDR3 totals 15 residues. The CDR3 region is CASSSALAGGYEQYF. For the CDR3, the DNA is TGTGCCAGCAGCTCTGCCCTAGCGGGCGGCTACGAGCAGTACTTC.

CDR3 coding DNA: TGTGCCAGCAGCCAAGGGCGGGACGGGAACATTCAGTACTTC. This translates into CASSQGRDGNIQYF. The chain carries TRBV3-1 (or the pseudogene TRBV3-2) and TRBJ2-4, with D possibly TRBD2 on 6 matching bases. V was shortened by 1 base and J by 7 bases, with 11 bases between the two germline ends. Looked up from germline, CDR1 is LGHDT and CDR2 is YNNKEL (reference sequence). This CDR3 has 14 residues.

The chain links TRBV27 to TRBJ1-1; TRBD1 matches at 9 bases. The length of the CDR3 is 16 residues. The J segment lost 0 bases and the V segment lost 4 bases, leaving 6 bases of the junction unmatched. CDR1 is MNHEY and CDR2 is SMNVEV in the germline V gene (reference sequence). CDR3 nucleotides: TGTGCCAGCAGTTCATCGGGACAGGGCTTGAACACTGAAGCTTTCTTT. This encodes CASSSSGQGLNTEAFF.

The CDR3 region is CASSFQGGFGETQYF. The CDR3 bases are TGTGCCAGCAGCTTCCAGGGGGGGTTTGGAGAGACCCAGTACTTC. The chain is built from TRBV7-6 and TRBJ2-5; D tentatively fits TRBD1 or TRBD2 (7 bases each). CDR1 and CDR2 (germline): SGHVS, FNYEAQ. V was clipped by 3 bases and J by 4 bases, with 15 bases between them. This CDR3 spans 15 amino acids.

The chain uses TRBV5-5 and TRBJ1-2; no definite D call. This CDR3 is 12 amino acids long. Germline CDR1 is SGHKS and CDR2 is YYEKEE (reference sequence). V was cut by 1 base and J by 8 bases, with 9 bases left in between. The CDR3 loop reads CASSLLGWGYTF. The CDR3 DNA is TGTGCCAGCAGCTTGCTGGGATGGGGCTACACCTTC.

The chain combines TRBV9 with TRBJ1-1; D gene ambiguous. Germline V CDR1 and CDR2: SGDLS, YYNGEE. There are 16 residues in the CDR3. Trimming cost V 3 bases and J 0 bases, with 15 bases left between them. The CDR3 reads CASSALPSDMNTEAFF. CDR3 DNA sequence: TGTGCCAGCAGCGCCCTCCCGTCCGATATGAACACTGAAGCTTTCTTT.

V gene TRBV6-1 combines with J gene TRBJ1-5; 8 positions match TRBD1. In germline, CDR1 is MNHNS, CDR2 SASEGT. The CDR3 consists of 16 residues. V lost 3 bases, J lost 3 bases, and 7 bases stayed unmatched. CDR3 protein: CASSDRGPRNNQPQHF. CDR3 DNA: TGTGCCAGCAGTGACAGGGGGCCCCGGAACAATCAGCCCCAGCATTTT.

The chain recombines TRBV5-4 with TRBJ2-3; a weak D match, TRBD1 (6 bases). Trimming shortened V by 2 bases and J by 0 bases, and 10 bases separated the two germline ends. Germline V gene lookup returns CDR1 SGHNT and CDR2 YYREEE (reference sequence). This CDR3 has 15 residues. The CDR3 reads CASSFDQGSTDTQYF. CDR3 DNA sequence: TGTGCCAGCAGCTTCGACCAGGGGAGCACAGATACGCAGTATTTT.

The rearrangement links TRBV15 to TRBJ2-1; maybe TRBD1 (5 bases). The V gene lost 3 bases and the J gene lost 2 bases, with 14 bases spanning the gap. Germline loops: CDR1 LNHNV, CDR2 YYDKDF (reference sequence). The CDR3 consists of 16 residues. Here the CDR3 reads CATSSSGPRAYNEQFF. CDR3 nucleotide sequence: TGTGCCACCAGCAGCTCCGGGCCCAGGGCCTACAATGAGCAGTTCTTC.

The J gene is TRBJ1-5, the V gene TRBV28; D is uncertain. V lost 1 base and J 3 bases, leaving 7 bases between the germline ends. The CDR3 loop spans 14 amino acids. CDR1 and CDR2 from the germline V gene are MDHEN and SYDVKM. CDR3 sequence: CASSLSGLNQPQHF. Here the CDR3 DNA reads TGTGCCAGCAGTTTATCGGGCCTCAATCAGCCCCAGCATTTT.

This clone was counted once. V usage is TRBV3-1 (or the pseudogene TRBV3-2) and J usage is TRBJ2-1; D gene ambiguous. Per the germline V gene, CDR1 is LGHDT and CDR2 is YNNKEL (reference sequence). V gave up 9 bases and J gave up 3 bases, with 6 bases separating them. The CDR3 has 11 amino acids. For the CDR3, the DNA is TGTGCCAGTGCTTACTACAATGAGCAGTTCTTC. Protein: CASAYYNEQFF.

The chain employs TRBV5-4 and TRBJ2-1; no clear D gene. The V end lost 4 bases, the J end lost 8 bases, and 10 bases lay between the germline ends. Germline CDR1 is SGHNT and CDR2 is YYREEE (reference sequence). The CDR3 length is 12 residues. The CDR3 sequence: CASSRGLDEQFF. The DNA for the CDR3 is TGTGCCAGCAGCCGAGGTTTGGATGAGCAGTTCTTC.

The rearrangement joins TRBV28 to TRBJ2-3; tentative D call: TRBD2 (7 bases). CDR3 length: 16 residues. V lost 5 bases and J 6 bases, leaving 21 bases between the germline ends. The germline CDR1 and CDR2 sequences are MDHEN and SYDVKM. The CDR3 loop reads CASSPGGPAPMDTQYF. The DNA for the CDR3 is TGTGCCAGCAGTCCGGGGGGCCCGGCCCCAATGGATACGCAGTATTTT.

The chain has TRBV10-2 and TRBJ2-7, with TRBD1 matching over 11 bases. This CDR3 is built from 14 residues. Trimming at V came to 5 bases and at J to 4 bases, leaving 4 bases not matched to a gene. Germline V gives CDR1 WSHSY, CDR2 SAAADI. Here the CDR3 DNA reads TGCGCCAGCAGTTACCGGGACAGGGGGTACGAGCAGTACTTC. Translating gives CASSYRDRGYEQYF.

The chain carries TRBV29-1 and TRBJ1-1; D unresolved. V lost 2 bases and J lost 0, with 7 bases in between. Germline V lookup: CDR1 SQVTM, CDR2 ANQGSEA. This CDR3 region has 13 residues. The CDR3 is CSVERDLNTEAFF. The CDR3 region has the DNA TGCAGCGTTGAACGGGATTTGAACACTGAAGCTTTCTTT.

The CDR3 protein is CASSLVDRGNSPLHF. The CDR3 DNA sequence: TGTGCCAGCAGTCTCGTTGACAGGGGAAATTCACCCCTCCACTTT. The chain carries TRBV6-5 and TRBJ1-6, with 8 bases aligning to TRBD1. Germline loops: CDR1 MNHEY, CDR2 SVGAGI. CDR3 length: 15 residues. The trim removed 5 bases at V and 7 bases at J, leaving 7 bases unmatched.

The chain links TRBV7-8 to TRBJ2-2; no firm D call. CDR1 SGHVS and CDR2 FQNEAQ come from the germline V gene. This CDR3 comprises 12 residues. The V end lost 3 bases, the J end lost 5 bases, and 4 bases lay between the germline ends. CDR3 residues: CASSFHTGELFF. In nucleotides, the CDR3 is TGTGCCAGCAGCTTTCATACCGGGGAGCTGTTTTTT. Using reference TRBV7-8 and TRBJ2-2 for the parts outside the CDR3, the full variable domain is GAGVSQSPRYKVAKRGQDVALRCDPISGHVSLFWYQQALGQGPEFLTYFQNEAQLDKSGLPSDRFFAERPEGSVSTLKIQRTQQEDSAVYLCASSFHTGELFFGEGSRLTVL.

This chain uses TRBV2 with TRBJ1-3, with D perhaps matching TRBD1 (5 bases). Germline-derived CDR1 and CDR2 are SNHLY and FYNNEI. The CDR3 is made up of 16 amino acids. Trimming stripped 4 bases from V and 2 bases from J, with 15 bases between. The CDR3 spells CASSVLGRGAGNTIYF. CDR3 coding DNA: TGTGCCAGCAGTGTTCTGGGAAGGGGTGCTGGAAACACCATATATTTT.

This clone was recorded only once. The chain has TRBV5-5 and TRBJ1-2; D is unclear. The CDR3 runs 12 residues. Looked up from germline, CDR1 is SGHKS and CDR2 is YYEKEE (reference sequence). V was clipped by 4 bases and J by 3 bases, with 7 bases between them. The CDR3 bases are TGTGCCAGCAGCAGTGACCACTATGGCTACACCTTC. This translates into CASSSDHYGYTF.

This chain uses TRBV19 with TRBJ2-7; 7 positions match TRBD2. The germline V gene encodes CDR1 LNHDA and CDR2 SQIVND (reference sequence). This CDR3 comprises 16 residues. V shed 1 base, J shed 4 bases, and the junction held 10 bases outside the gene matches. CDR3 loop: CASSIGWLADSYEQYF. The CDR3 DNA sequence: TGTGCCAGTAGTATAGGTTGGCTAGCGGACTCATACGAGCAGTACTTC.

The V gene is TRBV18, the J gene TRBJ1-2, with a tentative D call TRBD1 (5 bases). Germline V gene data show CDR1 as KGHSH and CDR2 as LQKENI. This CDR3 has 18 residues. Deletions cut 0 bases from V and 3 bases from J, with 20 bases between. As DNA, the CDR3 is TGTGCCAGCTCACCACCGCTTAAACTCGGAGGGGCCTACTATGGCTACACCTTC. It codes for CASSPPLKLGGAYYGYTF.